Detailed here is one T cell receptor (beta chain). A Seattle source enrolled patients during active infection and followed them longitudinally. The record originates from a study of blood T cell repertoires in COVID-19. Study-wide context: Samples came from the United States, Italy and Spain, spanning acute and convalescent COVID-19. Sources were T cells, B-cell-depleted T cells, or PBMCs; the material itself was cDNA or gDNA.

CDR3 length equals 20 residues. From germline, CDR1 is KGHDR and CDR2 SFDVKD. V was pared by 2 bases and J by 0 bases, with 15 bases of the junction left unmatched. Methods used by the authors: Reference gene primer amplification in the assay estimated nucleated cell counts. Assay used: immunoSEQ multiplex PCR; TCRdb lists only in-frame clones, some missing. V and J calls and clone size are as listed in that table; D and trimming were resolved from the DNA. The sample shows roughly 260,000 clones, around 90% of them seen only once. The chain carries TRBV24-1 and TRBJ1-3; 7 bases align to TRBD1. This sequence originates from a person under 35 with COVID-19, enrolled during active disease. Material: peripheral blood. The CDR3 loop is CATSDSVQDGQAVSGNTIYF. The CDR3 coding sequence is TGTGCCACCAGTGATTCCGTCCAAGATGGACAGGCGGTCTCTGGAAACACCATATATTTT.